This is a list of T cell receptor beta chains from one sample in a study of T cells after yellow fever vaccination. TCRdb called the 5' RACE reads again in MiXCR, with one record for every CDR3 protein. This repertoire shows roughly 63,000 distinct CDR3 sequences, 6% to 7.5% found once; its top ten account for 36%. Sequencing used CD8+ T cells sorted from PBMCs, obtained 15 days after the yellow fever booster vaccination. These receptors all come from a man aged 25 to 40 who received the YFV17D yellow fever vaccine. Each CDR3 is given with its conserved first and last residue. A D gene is named only where the DNA matches it firmly. Clone size is given for some rows only: seen once, a few or many times, or a class if the clone is expanded.

abundance	d_gene	v_gene	len	j_gene	CDR3aa	CDR3nt
many	.	TRBV5-1	14	TRBJ2-3	CASRLASDGDTQYF	TGCGCCAGCAGATTGGCTAGCGATGGAGATACGCAGTATTTT
many	.	TRBV7-2	12	TRBJ2-1	CASSLVADEQFF	TGTGCCAGCAGCTTAGTTGCTGATGAGCAGTTCTTC
many	.	TRBV5-1	14	TRBJ2-1	CASSSDGVINEQFF	TGCGCCAGTTCGTCGGACGGGGTTATAAATGAGCAGTTCTTC
many	TRBD2	TRBV12-3/TRBV12-4	11	TRBJ2-1	CASWGGIEQFF	TGTGCCAGCTGGGGGGGAATCGAGCAGTTCTTC
many	.	TRBV19	14	TRBJ2-1	CASPPPGEGPEQFF	TGTGCCAGCCCCCCCCCGGGGGAAGGGCCTGAGCAGTTCTTC
many	.	TRBV24-1	14	TRBJ1-2	CATSDLGTAYGYTF	TGTGCCACCAGTGATTTGGGGACGGCCTATGGCTACACCTTC
many	TRBD2	TRBV4-2	18	TRBJ2-5	CASSQDFRVAGMGETQYF	TGTGCCAGCAGCCAAGATTTCCGAGTAGCGGGCATGGGAGAGACCCAGTACTTC
few	.	TRBV2	15	TRBJ2-3	CASNGGTLSTDTQYF	TGTGCCAGCAACGGGGGAACCCTGAGCACAGATACGCAGTATTTT
.	.	TRBV12-3/TRBV12-4	15	TRBJ2-7	CASSFSASRIYEQYF	TGTGCCAGCAGTTTTTCTGCTAGCCGTATTTACGAGCAGTACTTC
many	TRBD2	TRBV11-2	16	TRBJ2-1	CASSLDRVAGLREQFF	TGTGCCAGCAGCTTAGATCGGGTAGCGGGTCTGCGGGAGCAGTTCTTC
few	.	TRBV3-1	17	TRBJ2-2	CACSQDMGQTYTGELFF	TGTGCCTGCTCCCAAGATATGGGGCAGACCTACACCGGGGAGCTGTTTTTT
many	.	TRBV18	14	TRBJ2-7	CASSPTSSGSEQYF	TGTGCCAGCTCACCCACGAGTTCGGGAAGCGAGCAGTACTTC
many	TRBD2	TRBV12-3/TRBV12-4	17	TRBJ2-1	CASTSPGTSGSYNEQFF	TGTGCCAGCACCTCACCTGGGACTAGCGGGAGCTATAATGAGCAGTTCTTC
few	.	TRBV7-8	14	TRBJ1-2	CASSLAQGGYGYTF	TGTGCCAGCAGCTTAGCCCAGGGAGGCTATGGCTACACCTTC
once	.	TRBV5-8	13	TRBJ2-5	CASGSGPRETQYF	TGTGCCAGCGGCTCCGGGCCCCGGGAGACCCAGTACTTC
many	.	TRBV4-3	17	TRBJ2-3	CASSQEGGGEFTDTQYF	TGCGCCAGCAGCCAAGAGGGTGGAGGGGAATTCACAGATACGCAGTATTTT
few	TRBD1	TRBV28	16	TRBJ2-3	CASSPPTGGDADTQYF	TGTGCCAGCAGTCCGCCGACAGGGGGCGATGCAGATACGCAGTATTTT
.	.	TRBV3-1	18	TRBJ1-2	CASSKHVPSTQPNYGYTF	TGTGCCTCCTCCAAGCATGTCCCTTCGACACAACCCAACTATGGCTACACCTTC
many	TRBD2	TRBV7-2	15	TRBJ2-3	CASSLYLAGSDTQYF	TGTGCCAGCAGCTTATACCTAGCGGGATCAGATACGCAGTATTTT
many	.	TRBV7-8	11	TRBJ2-1	CASRFAGEQFF	TGTGCCAGCAGATTCGCGGGTGAGCAGTTCTTC
few	.	TRBV19	17	TRBJ2-1	CASSMDRTRGSYNEQFF	TGTGCCAGTAGTATGGACAGGACTAGAGGCTCCTACAATGAGCAGTTCTTC
many	.	TRBV3-1	12	TRBJ2-7	CASSQGTFEQYF	TGTGCCAGCAGCCAAGGAACCTTCGAGCAGTACTTC
many	.	TRBV6-2/TRBV6-3	12	TRBJ2-7	CASSRQFYEQYF	TGTGCCAGCAGCCGACAATTCTACGAGCAGTACTTC
many	.	TRBV5-1	15	TRBJ2-7	CASSDRDRDSYEQYF	TGCGCCAGCAGCGACCGGGACCGAGACTCCTACGAGCAGTACTTC
many	.	TRBV5-1	12	TRBJ2-1	CASSLEVHEQFF	TGCGCCAGCAGCTTGGAGGTCCATGAGCAGTTCTTC
many	.	TRBV29-1	13	TRBJ2-5	CSVEEGFGETQYF	TGCAGCGTTGAGGAGGGGTTTGGGGAGACCCAGTACTTC
many	.	TRBV30	14	TRBJ2-5	CAWSVGGAGETQYF	TGTGCCTGGAGTGTAGGGGGGGCGGGAGAGACCCAGTACTTC
many	TRBD1	TRBV23-1	15	TRBJ1-5	CASSPSGTGAQPQHF	TGCGCCAGCAGTCCTTCCGGGACAGGGGCTCAGCCCCAGCATTTT
many	.	TRBV7-2	16	TRBJ2-3	CASSLARTNPRDTQYF	TGTGCCAGCAGCTTAGCTAGGACTAACCCCAGGGATACGCAGTATTTT
few	.	TRBV7-9	14	TRBJ2-5	CASSWMTHQETQYF	TGTGCCAGCAGCTGGATGACCCACCAAGAGACCCAGTACTTC
many	.	TRBV7-9	11	TRBJ2-7	CASSLIDEQYF	TGTGCCAGCAGCTTAATCGACGAGCAGTACTTC
.	.	TRBV20-1	16	TRBJ2-1	CSAKALGGHEGFEQFF	TGCAGTGCTAAAGCCCTCGGGGGGCATGAGGGGTTTGAGCAGTTCTTC
many	TRBD1	TRBV9	13	TRBJ2-7	CASSTGQSYEQYF	TGTGCCAGCAGCACGGGACAGTCCTACGAGCAGTACTTC
many	TRBD2	TRBV9	16	TRBJ2-1	CASSAGAGSSYNEQFF	TGTGCCAGCAGCGCGGGAGCGGGGAGCTCCTACAATGAGCAGTTCTTC
many	.	TRBV7-9	14	TRBJ2-1	CASTLPGKPNEQFF	TGTGCCAGCACTCTCCCCGGGAAACCCAATGAGCAGTTCTTC
.	TRBD1	TRBV6-2/TRBV6-3	16	TRBJ2-3	CASSSDRGSGTDTQYF	TGTGCCAGCAGTTCCGACAGGGGGTCTGGCACAGATACGCAGTATTTT
few	.	TRBV19	15	TRBJ2-1	CASSIRDSRVNEQFF	TGTGCCAGTAGTATCCGGGACTCCCGAGTGAATGAGCAGTTCTTC
many	TRBD2	TRBV4-3	14	TRBJ2-7	CASSLREESHEQYF	TGCGCCAGCAGCCTCCGGGAGGAGTCCCACGAGCAGTACTTC
many	TRBD1	TRBV7-9	17	TRBJ1-1	CASSAGGVQGATWGAFF	TGTGCCAGCAGCGCCGGAGGGGTCCAGGGGGCGACTTGGGGGGCTTTCTTT
many	TRBD2	TRBV4-3	15	TRBJ2-7	CASSQTGTSEYEQYF	TGCGCCAGCAGCCAGACCGGGACTAGCGAGTACGAGCAGTACTTC
many	.	TRBV5-1	12	TRBJ2-5	CASSLDTETQYF	TGCGCCAGCAGCCTAGACACGGAGACCCAGTACTTC
many	.	TRBV7-8	14	TRBJ2-5	CASTRGVAQETQYF	TGTGCCAGCACTCGAGGAGTAGCGCAAGAGACCCAGTACTTC